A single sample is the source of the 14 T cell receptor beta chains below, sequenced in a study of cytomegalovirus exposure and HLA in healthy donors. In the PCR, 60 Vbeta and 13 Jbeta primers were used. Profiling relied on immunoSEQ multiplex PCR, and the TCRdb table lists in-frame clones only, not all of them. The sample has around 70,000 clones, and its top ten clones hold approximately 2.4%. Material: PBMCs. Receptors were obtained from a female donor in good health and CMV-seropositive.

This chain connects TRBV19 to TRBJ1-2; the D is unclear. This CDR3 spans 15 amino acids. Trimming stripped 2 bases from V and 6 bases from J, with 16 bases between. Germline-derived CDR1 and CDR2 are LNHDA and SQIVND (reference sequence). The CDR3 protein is CASSIMADKTDGYTF. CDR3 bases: TGTGCCAGTAGTATAATGGCCGATAAGACTGATGGCTACACCTTC.

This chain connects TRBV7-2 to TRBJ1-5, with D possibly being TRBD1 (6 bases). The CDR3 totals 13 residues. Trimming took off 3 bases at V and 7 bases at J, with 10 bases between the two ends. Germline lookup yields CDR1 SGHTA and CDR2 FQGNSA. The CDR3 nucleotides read TGTGCCAGCAGCTTCGACAGGTTGCAGCCCCAGCATTTT. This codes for CASSFDRLQPQHF.

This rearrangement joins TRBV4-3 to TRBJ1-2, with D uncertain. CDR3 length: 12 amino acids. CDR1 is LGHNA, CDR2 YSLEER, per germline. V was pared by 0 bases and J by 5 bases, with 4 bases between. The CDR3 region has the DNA TGCGCCAGCAGCCAAGAGAGGTATGGCTACACCTTC. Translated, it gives CASSQERYGYTF.

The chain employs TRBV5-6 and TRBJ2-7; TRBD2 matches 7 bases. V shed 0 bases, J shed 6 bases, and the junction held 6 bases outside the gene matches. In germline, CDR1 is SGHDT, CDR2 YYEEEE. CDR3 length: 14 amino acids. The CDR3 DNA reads TGTGCCAGCAGCTTGGGCAGCTCTAGCGGCGAGCAGTACTTC. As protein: CASSLGSSSGEQYF.

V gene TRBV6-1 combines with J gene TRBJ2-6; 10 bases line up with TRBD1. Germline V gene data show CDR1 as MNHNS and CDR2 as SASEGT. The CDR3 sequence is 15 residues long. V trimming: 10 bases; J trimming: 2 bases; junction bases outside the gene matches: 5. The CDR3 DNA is TGTGCCACGGGACAGGGGTCTACTGGGGCCAACGTCCTGACTTTC. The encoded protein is CATGQGSTGANVLTF.

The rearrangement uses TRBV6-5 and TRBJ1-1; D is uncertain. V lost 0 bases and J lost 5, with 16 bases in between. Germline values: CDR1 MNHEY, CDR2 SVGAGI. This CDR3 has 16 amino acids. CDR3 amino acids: CASSYSNSLRRTEAFF. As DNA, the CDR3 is TGTGCCAGCAGTTACTCGAATAGCCTTCGGAGGACTGAAGCTTTCTTT.

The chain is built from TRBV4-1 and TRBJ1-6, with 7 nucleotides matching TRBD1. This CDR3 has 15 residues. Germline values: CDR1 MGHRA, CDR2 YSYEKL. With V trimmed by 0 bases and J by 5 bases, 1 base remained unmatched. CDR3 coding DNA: TGCGCCAGCAGCCAAGAAGGGACAGATAATTCACCCCTCCACTTT. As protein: CASSQEGTDNSPLHF.

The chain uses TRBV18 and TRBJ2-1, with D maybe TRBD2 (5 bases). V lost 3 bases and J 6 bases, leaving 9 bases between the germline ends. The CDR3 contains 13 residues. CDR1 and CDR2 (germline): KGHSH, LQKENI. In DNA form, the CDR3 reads TGTGCCAGCTCACCCTTAAGCGGCAATGAGCAGTTCTTC. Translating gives CASSPLSGNEQFF.

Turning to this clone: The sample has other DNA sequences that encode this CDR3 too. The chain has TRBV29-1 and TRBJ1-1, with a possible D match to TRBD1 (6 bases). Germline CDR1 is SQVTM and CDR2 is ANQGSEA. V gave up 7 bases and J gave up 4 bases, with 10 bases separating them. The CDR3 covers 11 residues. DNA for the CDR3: TGCAGCGGAAGACAGGTCACTGAAGCTTTCTTT. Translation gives CSGRQVTEAFF.

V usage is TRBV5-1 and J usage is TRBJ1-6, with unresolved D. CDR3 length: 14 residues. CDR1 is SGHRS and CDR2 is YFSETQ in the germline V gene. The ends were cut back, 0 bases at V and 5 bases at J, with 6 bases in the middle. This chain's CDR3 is CASSLGQNNSPLHF. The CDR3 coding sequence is TGCGCCAGCAGCTTGGGACAAAATAATTCACCCCTCCACTTT.

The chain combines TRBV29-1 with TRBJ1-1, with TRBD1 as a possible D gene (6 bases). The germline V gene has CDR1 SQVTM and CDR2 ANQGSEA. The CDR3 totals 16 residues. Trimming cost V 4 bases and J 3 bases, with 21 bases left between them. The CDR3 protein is CSVAGAGGEWDTEAFF. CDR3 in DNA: TGCAGCGTTGCGGGGGCGGGGGGGGAGTGGGACACTGAAGCTTTCTTT.

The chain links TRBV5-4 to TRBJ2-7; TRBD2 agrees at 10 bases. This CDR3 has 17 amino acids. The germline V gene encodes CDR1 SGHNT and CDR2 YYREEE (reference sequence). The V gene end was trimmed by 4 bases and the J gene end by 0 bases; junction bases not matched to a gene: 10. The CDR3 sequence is CASSPPGASGSSYEQYF. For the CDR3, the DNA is TGTGCCAGCAGCCCTCCCGGGGCTAGCGGGAGCTCCTACGAGCAGTACTTC.

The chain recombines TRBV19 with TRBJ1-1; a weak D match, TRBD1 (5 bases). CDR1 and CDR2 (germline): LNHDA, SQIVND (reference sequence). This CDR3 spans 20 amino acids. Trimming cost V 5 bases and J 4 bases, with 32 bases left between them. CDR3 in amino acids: CASSPQPSGGRDPWGTEAFF. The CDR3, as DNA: TGTGCCAGTAGTCCTCAACCCAGCGGGGGAAGGGACCCCTGGGGCACTGAAGCTTTCTTT.

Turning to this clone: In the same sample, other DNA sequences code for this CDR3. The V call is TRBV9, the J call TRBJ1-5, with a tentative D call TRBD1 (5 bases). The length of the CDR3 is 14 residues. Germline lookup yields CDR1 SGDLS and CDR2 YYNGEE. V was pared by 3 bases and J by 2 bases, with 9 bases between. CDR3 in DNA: TGTGCCAGCAGCGCTGGAGGGGGCAATCAGCCCCAGCATTTT. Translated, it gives CASSAGGGNQPQHF.